This T cell receptor beta chain stems from a study of tumor-infiltrating lymphocytes in primary liver carcinoma (dated by TCRdb to 2016 to 2017). For the wider study: Surgical resection was performed in China between late 2015 and 2016 on four or five patients with histopathologically diagnosed primary liver carcinoma. Of the five patients (three men and two women, aged 30 to 69 years), four had hepatocellular carcinoma and one had combined HCC and intrahepatic cholangiocarcinoma. Tumors of the five patients were stage T1-T3 N0M0 with maximum diameters of roughly 4.2 to 10 cm. Samples yielded roughly 3.5 to 8 million productive TCRbeta reads; read depth did not differ significantly between tissue types. For each liver tumor, the study sampled five regions along with adjacent normal tissue and blood, and applied TCRbeta repertoire sequencing, expression microarrays and whole-exome sequencing. A total of approximately 35 specimens from 5 patients underwent TCRbeta repertoire sequencing, comprising 25 tumor regions, 5 adjacent noncancerous liver tissues and 5 peripheral blood samples. Technical replicate repertoires showed high reproducibility, with mean shared-clone rates near 0.89 and correlation coefficients above 0.95.

TRIzol reagent was used to extract blood RNA from unsorted whole blood, while the DNeasy Blood & Tissue kit provided the germline DNA. At the time of sampling, the patients were treatment-naive and had chronic HBV infection. Before surgery, 3 to 5 milliliters of peripheral blood were drawn into K2EDTA tubes. Starting from about 500 ng total RNA, TCRbeta-specific cDNA was produced by reverse transcription with a constant-region primer and ProtoScript II reverse transcriptase. Three nested multiplex PCR rounds, following a slightly modified ARM-PCR procedure, were used to build the TCRbeta libraries. Multiplex TRBV1-TRBV30 forward primers and a Cbeta reverse primer were used in the first two PCR rounds, each of which was run for around 10 cycles. Sample barcodes and Illumina adapters were added in a final 25-cycle PCR using Deep VentR polymerase. Before sequencing, amplicons of 200-500 bp were gel-purified using a QIAquick gel extraction kit. An Illumina HiSeq 2500 was used to sequence the TCRbeta amplicons with 250-bp paired-end reads. The original methods were these. To recover full CDR3 sequences, reads were quality-trimmed using Trimmomatic v0.33 and paired reads were then merged using FLASH v1.2.11. V, D and J germline segments were assigned to the rearranged TCRbeta sequences by MiGEC v1.2.1b. Clonotype statistics, along with Shannon-Wiener diversity indices, were calculated using VDJtools v1.0.0. To cut down on sampling bias, every analysis after diversity analysis relied on just the 250 most abundant clonotypes from each sample. The public reads were reanalyzed by TCRdb: fastp trimming at Q25, MiXCR alignment, in-frame beta chains only. Under each unique CDR3 protein, matching rows form one entry showing the most common genes and DNA. The V and J calls follow TCRdb's processing rather than the paper's. In this sample the table shows 200,000 or so distinct CDR3 sequences, 65% of which occur a single time. Around 7.1% of the sample is taken by the ten largest.

About this clonotype itself: Its antigen has not been determined. Qualities for individual bases were not recorded, and no much larger clone is one base off.

The germline V gene gives CDR1 as SGHRS and CDR2 as YFSETQ. Measured from the cysteine to the phenylalanine, the CDR3 is 17 residues long. Here the CDR3 DNA is all that survives: 51 bases in frame from base 1. Trimming costs V 0 bases and J 3 bases, and their ends lie 19 bases apart. Study-wide findings and limitations: Since the samples were bulk and unsorted, there was no way to compare CD4+ and CD8+ T cell repertoires. Only the TCR beta chain was sequenced, so true repertoire diversity is likely underestimated because unpaired alpha chains were not captured. Only four or five patients were included in the study, and the authors note that the findings should be validated in a larger study. Consistent with antigen-driven expansion, pairs of tumor regions showed higher repertoire overlap (mean about 36%) than either tumor-adjacent pairs (around 17%) or tumor-blood pairs (around 15%). A significantly larger repertoire fraction was made up by the top 250 clones in tumors than in blood (p = 0.039).

The sequenced material came from peripheral blood. This TCR came from a woman in her fifties or sixties with primary liver carcinoma and hepatitis B virus infection. The chain was built from TRBV5-1 and TRBJ2-7; the D call is tentative, TRBD1 or TRBD2, as each matches 6 bases. The CDR3 reads CASSLAYRGPKVYEQYF. The DNA is as follows: TGCGCCAGCAGCTTGGCGTACCGGGGGCCCAAAGTCTACGAGCAGTACTTC. Full variable domain (CDR3 extended with the reference TRBV5-1 and TRBJ2-7 proteins): KAGVTQTPRYLIKTRGQQVTLSCSPISGHRSVSWYQQTPGQGLQFLFEYFSETQRNKGNFPGRFSGRQFSNSRSEMNVSTLELGDSALYLCASSLAYRGPKVYEQYFGPGTRLTVT.